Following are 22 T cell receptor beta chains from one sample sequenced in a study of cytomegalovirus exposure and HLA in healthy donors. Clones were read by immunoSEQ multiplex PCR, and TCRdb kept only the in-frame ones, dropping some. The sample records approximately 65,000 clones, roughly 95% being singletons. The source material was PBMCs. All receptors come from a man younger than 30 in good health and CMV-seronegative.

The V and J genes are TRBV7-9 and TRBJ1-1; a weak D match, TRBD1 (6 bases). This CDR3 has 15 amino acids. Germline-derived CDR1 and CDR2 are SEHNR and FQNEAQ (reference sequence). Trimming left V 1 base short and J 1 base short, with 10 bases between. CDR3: CASSLVSRGNTEAFF. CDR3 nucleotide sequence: TGTGCCAGCAGCTTAGTAAGCAGGGGGAACACTGAAGCTTTCTTT.

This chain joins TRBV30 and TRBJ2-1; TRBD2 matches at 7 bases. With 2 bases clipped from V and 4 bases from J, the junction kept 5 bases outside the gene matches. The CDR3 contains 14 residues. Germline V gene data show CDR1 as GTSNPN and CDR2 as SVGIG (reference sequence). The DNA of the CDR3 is TGTGCCTGGAGTAGTAGCGGGCTTTACAATGAGCAGTTCTTC. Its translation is CAWSSSGLYNEQFF.

CDR3 DNA: TGTGCCAGCAGCCAATGGCGCGGTGCCAACCAAGAGACCCAGTACTTC. This translates into CASSQWRGANQETQYF. The chain is built from TRBV14 and TRBJ2-5; D not resolved. The CDR3 runs 16 residues. Trimming shortened V by 2 bases and J by 0 bases, and 13 bases separated the two germline ends. The germline V gene encodes CDR1 SGHDN and CDR2 FVKESK.

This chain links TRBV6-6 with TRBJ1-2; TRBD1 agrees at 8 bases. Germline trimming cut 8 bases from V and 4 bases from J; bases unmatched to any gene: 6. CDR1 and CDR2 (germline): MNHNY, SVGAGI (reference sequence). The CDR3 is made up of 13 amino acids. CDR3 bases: TGTGCCAGCGGACAGGGAGGGATCTATGGCTACACCTTC. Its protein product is CASGQGGIYGYTF.

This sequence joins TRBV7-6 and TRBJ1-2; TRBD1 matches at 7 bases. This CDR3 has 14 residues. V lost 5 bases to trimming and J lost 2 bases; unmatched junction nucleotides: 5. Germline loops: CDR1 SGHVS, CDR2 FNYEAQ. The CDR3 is CASSPGTVNYGYTF. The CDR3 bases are TGTGCCAGCAGCCCCGGGACAGTGAACTATGGCTACACCTTC.

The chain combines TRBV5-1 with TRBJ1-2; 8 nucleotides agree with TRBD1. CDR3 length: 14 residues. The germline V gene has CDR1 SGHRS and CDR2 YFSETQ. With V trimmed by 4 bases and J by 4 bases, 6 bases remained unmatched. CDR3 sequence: CASSPTGEGYGYTF. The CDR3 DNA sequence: TGCGCCAGCAGCCCGACAGGGGAAGGCTATGGCTACACCTTC. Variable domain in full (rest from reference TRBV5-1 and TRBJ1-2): KAGVTQTPRYLIKTRGQQVTLSCSPISGHRSVSWYQQTPGQGLQFLFEYFSETQRNKGNFPGRFSGRQFSNSRSEMNVSTLELGDSALYLCASSPTGEGYGYTFGSGTRLTVV.

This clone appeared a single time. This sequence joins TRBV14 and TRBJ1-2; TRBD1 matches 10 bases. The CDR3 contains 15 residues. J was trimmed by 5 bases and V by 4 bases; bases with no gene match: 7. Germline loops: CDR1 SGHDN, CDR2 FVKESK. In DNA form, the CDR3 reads TGTGCCAGCAGCCGAACAGGACAGGGGGGATATGGCTACACCTTC. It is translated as CASSRTGQGGYGYTF.

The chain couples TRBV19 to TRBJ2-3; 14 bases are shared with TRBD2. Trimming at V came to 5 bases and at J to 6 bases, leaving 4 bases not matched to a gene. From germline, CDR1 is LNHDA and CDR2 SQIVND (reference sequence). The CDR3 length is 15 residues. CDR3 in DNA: TGTGCCAGTAGTGGGGGGACTAGCGGGAGTGATACGCAGTATTTT. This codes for CASSGGTSGSDTQYF. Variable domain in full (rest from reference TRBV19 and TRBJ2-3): DGGITQSPKYLFRKEGQNVTLSCEQNLNHDAMYWYRQDPGQGLRLIYYSQIVNDFQKGDIAEGYSVSREKKESFPLTVTSAQKNPTAFYLCASSGGTSGSDTQYFGPGTRLTVL.

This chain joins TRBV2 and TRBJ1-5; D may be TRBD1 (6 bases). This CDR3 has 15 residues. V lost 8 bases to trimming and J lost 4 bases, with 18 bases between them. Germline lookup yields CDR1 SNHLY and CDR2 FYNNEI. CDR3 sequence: CASAKGGAGNQPQHF. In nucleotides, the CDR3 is TGTGCCAGCGCCAAGGGGGGGGCGGGAAATCAGCCCCAGCATTTT.

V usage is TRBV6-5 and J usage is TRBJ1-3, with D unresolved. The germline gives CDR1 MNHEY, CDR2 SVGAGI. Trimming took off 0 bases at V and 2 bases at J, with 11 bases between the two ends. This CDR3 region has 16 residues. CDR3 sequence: CASSYSSGIAGNTIYF. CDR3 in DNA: TGTGCCAGCAGTTACTCGTCGGGGATCGCTGGAAACACCATATATTTT.

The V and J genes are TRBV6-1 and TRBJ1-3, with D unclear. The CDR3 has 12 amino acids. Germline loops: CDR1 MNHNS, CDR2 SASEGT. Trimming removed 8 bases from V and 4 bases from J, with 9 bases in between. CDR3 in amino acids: CASSFGGNTIYF. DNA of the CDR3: TGTGCCAGCTCCTTCGGGGGAAACACCATATATTTT.

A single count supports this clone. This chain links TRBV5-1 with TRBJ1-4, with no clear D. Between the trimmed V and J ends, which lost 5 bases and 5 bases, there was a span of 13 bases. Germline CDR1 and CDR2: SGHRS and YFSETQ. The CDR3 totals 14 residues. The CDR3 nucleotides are TGCGCCAGCAGTACCGGGATGGTAAATGAAAAACTGTTTTTT. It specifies CASSTGMVNEKLFF.

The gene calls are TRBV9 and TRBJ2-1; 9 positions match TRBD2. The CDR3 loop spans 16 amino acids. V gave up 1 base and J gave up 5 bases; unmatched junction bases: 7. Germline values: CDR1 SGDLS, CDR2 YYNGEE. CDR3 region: CASSVTGGRAHNEQFF. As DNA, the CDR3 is TGTGCCAGCAGCGTAACTGGCGGGAGGGCCCACAATGAGCAGTTCTTC. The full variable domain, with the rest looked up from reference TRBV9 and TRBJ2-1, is DSGVTQTPKHLITATGQRVTLRCSPRSGDLSVYWYQQSLDQGLQFLIQYYNGEERAKGNILERFSAQQFPDLHSELNLSSLELGDSALYFCASSVTGGRAHNEQFFGPGTRLTVL.

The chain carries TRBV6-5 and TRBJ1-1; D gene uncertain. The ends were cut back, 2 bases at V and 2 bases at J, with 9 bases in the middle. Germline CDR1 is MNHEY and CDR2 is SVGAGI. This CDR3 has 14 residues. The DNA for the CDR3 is TGTGCCAGCAGTTACCTAGACGGTAACACTGAAGCTTTCTTT. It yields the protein CASSYLDGNTEAFF.

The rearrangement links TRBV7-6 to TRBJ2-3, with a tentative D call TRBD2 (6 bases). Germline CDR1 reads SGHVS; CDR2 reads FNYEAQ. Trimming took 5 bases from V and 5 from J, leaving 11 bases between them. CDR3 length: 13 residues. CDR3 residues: CASSPRELDTQYF. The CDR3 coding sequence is TGTGCCAGCAGCCCTCGGGAGCTAGATACGCAGTATTTT.

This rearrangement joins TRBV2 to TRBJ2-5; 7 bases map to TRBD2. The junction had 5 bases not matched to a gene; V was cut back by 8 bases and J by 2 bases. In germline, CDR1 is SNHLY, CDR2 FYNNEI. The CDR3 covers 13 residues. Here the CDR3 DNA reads TGTGCCAGCGTGACTAGCCTACAAGAGACCCAGTACTTC. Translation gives CASVTSLQETQYF.

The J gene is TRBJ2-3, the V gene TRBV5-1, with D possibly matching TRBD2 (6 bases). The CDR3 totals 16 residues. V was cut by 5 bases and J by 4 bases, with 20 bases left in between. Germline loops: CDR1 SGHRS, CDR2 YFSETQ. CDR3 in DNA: TGCGCCAGCAGACCAACTGCGGACTACGTCCCAGATACGCAGTATTTT. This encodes CASRPTADYVPDTQYF.

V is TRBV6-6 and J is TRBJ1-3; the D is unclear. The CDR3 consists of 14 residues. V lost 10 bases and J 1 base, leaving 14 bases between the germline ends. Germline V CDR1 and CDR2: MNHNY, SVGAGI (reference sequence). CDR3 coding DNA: TGTGCCACGACACTAGGGAGTTCTGGAAACACCATATATTTT. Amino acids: CATTLGSSGNTIYF.

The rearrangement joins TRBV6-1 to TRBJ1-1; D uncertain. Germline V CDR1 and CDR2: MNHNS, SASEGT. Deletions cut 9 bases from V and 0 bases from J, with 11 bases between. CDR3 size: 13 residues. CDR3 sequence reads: CASSLHLNTEAFF. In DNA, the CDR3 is TGTGCCAGTTCCTTACATTTGAACACTGAAGCTTTCTTT.

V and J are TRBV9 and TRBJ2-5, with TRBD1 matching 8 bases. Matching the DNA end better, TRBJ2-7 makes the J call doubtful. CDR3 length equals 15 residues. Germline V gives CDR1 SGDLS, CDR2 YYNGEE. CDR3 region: CASSPQGTGDYEQYF. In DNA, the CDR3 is TGTGCCAGCAGCCCCCAAGGGACAGGAGACTACGAGCAGTACTTC.

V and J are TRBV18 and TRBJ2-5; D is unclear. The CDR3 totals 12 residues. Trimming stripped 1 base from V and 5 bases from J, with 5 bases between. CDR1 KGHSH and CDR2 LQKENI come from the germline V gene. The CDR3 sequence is CASSPRRETQYF. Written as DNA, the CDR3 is TGTGCCAGCTCACCACGCAGGGAGACCCAGTACTTC.

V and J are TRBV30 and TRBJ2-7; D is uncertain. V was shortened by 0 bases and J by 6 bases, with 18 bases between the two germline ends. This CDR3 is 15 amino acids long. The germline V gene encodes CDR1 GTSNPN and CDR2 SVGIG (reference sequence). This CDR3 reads CAWSVSSTPNGEQYF. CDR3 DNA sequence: TGTGCCTGGAGTGTAAGTAGCACTCCAAACGGCGAGCAGTACTTC.